One and the same sample provided the 25 T cell receptor beta chains below, sequenced in a study of cytomegalovirus exposure and HLA in healthy donors. PCR used 60 Vbeta primers and 13 Jbeta primers. Measured with immunoSEQ multiplex PCR; TCRdb has only the in-frame clones, and not every one. The sample carries fewer than 40,000 clones, about 70% recorded once. The specimen sequenced was PBMCs. The receptors were gathered from a man between 35 and 55 years old in good health and CMV-seropositive.

The V gene is TRBV18, the J gene TRBJ2-1, with 14 nucleotides matching TRBD2. The germline V gene has CDR1 KGHSH and CDR2 LQKENI. V shed 5 bases and J 5 bases; nucleotides not matched to a gene: 5. The CDR3 is 16 residues long. The CDR3 nucleotides are TGTGCCAGCTCAGAGACTAGCGGGGGGGCGCACAATGAGCAGTTCTTC. Encoded protein: CASSETSGGAHNEQFF.

This sequence joins TRBV10-3 and TRBJ2-5; a possible D gene is TRBD1 (5 bases). Trimming stripped 8 bases from V and 5 bases from J, with 21 bases between. Germline CDR1 ENHRY, CDR2 SYGVKD. The CDR3 is 15 residues long. DNA of the CDR3: TGTGCCATCGGCCCCGGCAGGGCAGATGCGGAGACCCAGTACTTC. Residues: CAIGPGRADAETQYF.

The genes are TRBV6-1 and TRBJ2-3; TRBD2 matches 7 bases. J lost 2 bases, V lost 4 bases, and 3 bases had no gene match. In germline, CDR1 is MNHNS, CDR2 SASEGT. The CDR3 contains 14 residues. Here the CDR3 reads CASSGWDYTDTQYF. The CDR3 nucleotides are TGTGCCAGCAGTGGATGGGACTACACAGATACGCAGTATTTT.

The gene calls are TRBV9 and TRBJ1-2; D is unclear. V shed 4 bases and J shed 3 bases, with 10 bases lying between them. CDR1 and CDR2 (germline): SGDLS, YYNGEE. The CDR3 covers 13 residues. This CDR3 reads CASSSTTYYGYTF. CDR3 sequence (DNA): TGTGCCAGCAGCTCGACTACGTACTATGGCTACACCTTC. Filled out from reference TRBV9 and TRBJ1-2, the complete variable domain reads DSGVTQTPKHLITATGQRVTLRCSPRSGDLSVYWYQQSLDQGLQFLIQYYNGEERAKGNILERFSAQQFPDLHSELNLSSLELGDSALYFCASSSTTYYGYTFGSGTRLTVV.

This chain connects TRBV7-9 to TRBJ1-6; D possibly corresponds to TRBD1 (5 bases). Trimming took off 4 bases at V and 0 bases at J, with 16 bases between the two ends. There are 18 residues in the CDR3. Germline assignment: CDR1 SEHNR and CDR2 FQNEAQ (reference sequence). DNA of the CDR3: TGTGCCAGCAGCTCCGACGGGGGGTTCAGCTCCTATAATTCACCCCTCCACTTT. Translated, it gives CASSSDGGFSSYNSPLHF. Supplemented by reference TRBV7-9 and TRBJ1-6, the full variable domain reads DTGVSQNPRHKITKRGQNVTFRCDPISEHNRLYWYRQTLGQGPEFLTYFQNEAQLEKSRLLSDRFSAERPKGSFSTLEIQRTEQGDSAMYLCASSSDGGFSSYNSPLHFGNGTRLTVT.

The CDR3 loop reads CASSLAMRITDTQYF. CDR3 bases: TGTGCCAGCAGCCTCGCTATGAGAATCACAGATACGCAGTATTTT. This chain uses TRBV6-6 with TRBJ2-3; D ambiguous. From germline, CDR1 is MNHNY and CDR2 SVGAGI (reference sequence). The CDR3 contains 15 residues. Trimming removed 6 bases from V and 2 bases from J, with 15 bases in between.

This clone showed up just a few times. The chain recombines TRBV9 with TRBJ2-2, with 7 nucleotides matching TRBD1. This CDR3 is 17 amino acids long. The germline gives CDR1 SGDLS, CDR2 YYNGEE. Losses at the gene ends were 0 bases for V and 3 bases for J; bases not matched to a gene: 8. CDR3 loop: CASSVALRDSYTGELFF. The CDR3 bases are TGTGCCAGCAGCGTAGCTCTCCGGGACAGCTACACCGGGGAGCTGTTTTTT.

V gene TRBV19 combines with J gene TRBJ1-1, with 8 bases lining up with TRBD1. Germline V gene lookup returns CDR1 LNHDA and CDR2 SQIVND (reference sequence). The V gene end was trimmed by 1 base and the J gene end by 4 bases; junction bases not matched to a gene: 5. The CDR3 runs 15 residues. The DNA for the CDR3 is TGTGCCAGTAGTATAGGGAGACAGGGGACCACTGAAGCTTTCTTT. It codes for CASSIGRQGTTEAFF.

The rearrangement links TRBV4-2 to TRBJ1-4; a weak D match, TRBD1 (5 bases). Trimming pared 4 bases from V and 7 bases from J, leaving 19 bases between. The CDR3 sequence is 16 residues long. Germline CDR1 LGHNA, CDR2 YNFKEQ. The CDR3 here is CASSLTWRGAGEKLFF. The CDR3 DNA sequence: TGTGCCAGCAGCCTAACTTGGAGGGGCGCCGGTGAAAAACTGTTTTTT.

The genes are TRBV29-1 and TRBJ2-1; 7 bases are shared with TRBD2. With V trimmed by 7 bases and J by 7 bases, 7 bases remained unmatched. CDR1 SQVTM and CDR2 ANQGSEA come from the germline V gene. The CDR3 covers 12 residues. CDR3 sequence: CSGWGGSNEQFF. DNA of the CDR3: TGCAGCGGGTGGGGGGGTTCGAATGAGCAGTTCTTC.

Points on this clone: One junction end disagrees with the germline gene, perhaps due to a read error. V gene TRBV19 combines with J gene TRBJ1-2; TRBD1 is a possible D gene (6 bases). Germline V gene lookup returns CDR1 LNHDA and CDR2 SQIVND (reference sequence). This CDR3 is built from 14 residues. As DNA, the CDR3 is TGTGCCAGTAGTATAGATAACAGGGCCTATGGCTACGCCTTC. Protein: CASSIDNRAYGYAF. Complete variable domain (other parts from reference TRBV19 and TRBJ1-2): DGGITQSPKYLFRKEGQNVTLSCEQNLNHDAMYWYRQDPGQGLRLIYYSQIVNDFQKGDIAEGYSVSREKKESFPLTVTSAQKNPTAFYLCASSIDNRAYGYAFGSGTRLTVV.

The chain joins TRBV5-4 to TRBJ1-4, with TRBD1 matching 7 bases. There are 18 residues in the CDR3. The germline V gene has CDR1 SGHNT and CDR2 YYREEE (reference sequence). V lost 3 bases to trimming and J lost 8 bases; unmatched junction nucleotides: 19. The CDR3 DNA sequence: TGTGCCAGCAGCTCTTCACGACTCAGAGGGGGCGTTGGGGAAAAACTGTTTTTT. Residues: CASSSSRLRGGVGEKLFF.

The rearrangement uses TRBV11-1 and TRBJ2-7, with 8 bases lining up with TRBD1. Per the germline V gene, CDR1 is SGHAT and CDR2 is FQDESV (reference sequence). The CDR3 has 13 amino acids. The J segment lost 5 bases and the V segment lost 5 bases, leaving 5 bases of the junction unmatched. The CDR3, as DNA: TGTGCCAGCAGCCGGGACAGGTCCCACGAGCAGTACTTC. It yields the protein CASSRDRSHEQYF.

The rearrangement links TRBV9 to TRBJ2-7; TRBD1 agrees at 8 bases. This CDR3 has 16 residues. V gave up 0 bases and J gave up 3 bases; unmatched junction bases: 8. CDR1 and CDR2 from the germline V gene are SGDLS and YYNGEE. The CDR3 DNA sequence: TGTGCCAGCAGCGTAGGGCGGACAGGGTTATACTACGAGCAGTACTTC. Protein sequence: CASSVGRTGLYYEQYF.

The genes are TRBV2 and TRBJ2-2; 9 bases align to TRBD2. The CDR3 length is 14 residues. V was pared by 11 bases and J by 5 bases, with 9 bases of the junction left unmatched. Looked up from germline, CDR1 is SNHLY and CDR2 is FYNNEI. CDR3 nucleotide sequence: TGTGCCTGCGGCGGACTAGCGTATACCGGGGAGCTGTTTTTT. As protein: CACGGLAYTGELFF. Full variable domain (rest looked up from reference TRBV2 and TRBJ2-2): EPEVTQTPSHQVTQMGQEVILRCVPISNHLYFYWYRQILGQKVEFLVSFYNNEISEKSEIFDDQFSVERPDGSNFTLKIRSTKLEDSAMYFCACGGLAYTGELFFGEGSRLTVL.

This clone was seen just once. The chain is built from TRBV6-8 and TRBJ2-1; TRBD1 aligns across 10 bases. Germline trimming cut 2 bases from V and 6 bases from J; bases unmatched to any gene: 1. CDR1 is MNHGY and CDR2 is SAAAGT in the germline V gene. The CDR3 spans 14 residues. The CDR3 region has the DNA TGTGCCAGCAGTTACGGGGACAGGGGCAATGAGCAGTTCTTC. Protein product: CASSYGDRGNEQFF.

The CDR3 reads CASSSGGGTDTQYF. The DNA of the CDR3 is TGTGCCAGCAGCTCGGGGGGGGGTACAGATACGCAGTATTTT. The chain couples TRBV7-3 to TRBJ2-3; 8 positions agree with TRBD2. CDR3 length equals 14 residues. Germline lookup yields CDR1 SGHTA and CDR2 FQGTGA. V gave up 4 bases and J gave up 3 bases; unmatched junction bases: 3.

This chain joins TRBV10-2 and TRBJ2-3, with D maybe TRBD2 (6 bases). Germline V gene sequence: CDR1 WSHSY, CDR2 SAAADI. V was clipped by 8 bases and J by 4 bases, with 13 bases between them. This CDR3 is 13 amino acids long. The CDR3 nucleotides are TGCGCCAGCCGGGAGTCGGGCGCAGATACGCAGTATTTT. It specifies CASRESGADTQYF.

The genes are TRBV9 and TRBJ2-3; D is undetermined. V shed 2 bases and J shed 5 bases, with 15 bases lying between them. The germline CDR1 and CDR2 sequences are SGDLS and YYNGEE. The CDR3 totals 15 residues. This CDR3 reads CASSVWATQLDTQYF. The CDR3, as DNA: TGTGCCAGCAGCGTCTGGGCTACCCAATTAGATACGCAGTATTTT.

The chain joins TRBV5-6 to TRBJ2-5; TRBD1 matches 7 bases. This CDR3 comprises 16 residues. Germline CDR1 reads SGHDT; CDR2 reads YYEEEE. V lost 0 bases, J lost 2 bases, and 7 bases stayed unmatched. The CDR3 DNA follows: TGTGCCAGCAGCTTGGTGGGACAGATAGCACAAGAGACCCAGTACTTC. Its protein product is CASSLVGQIAQETQYF. Full variable domain (remainder filled in from reference TRBV5-6 and TRBJ2-5): DAGVTQSPTHLIKTRGQQVTLRCSPKSGHDTVSWYQQALGQGPQFIFQYYEEEERQRGNFPDRFSGHQFPNYSSELNVNALLLGDSALYLCASSLVGQIAQETQYFGPGTRLLVL.

The rearrangement joins TRBV7-9 to TRBJ2-7; D is possibly TRBD1 (6 bases). CDR3 length: 15 residues. The ends were cut back, 0 bases at V and 2 bases at J, with 11 bases in the middle. Germline V gene data show CDR1 as SEHNR and CDR2 as FQNEAQ (reference sequence). DNA of the CDR3: TGTGCCAGCAGCTTAGCGTGGGGACACCCCTACGAGCAGTACTTC. It is translated as CASSLAWGHPYEQYF.

The sample holds a few counts of this clone. This chain uses TRBV2 with TRBJ2-7; D is perhaps TRBD1 (5 bases). This CDR3 region has 16 residues. CDR1 and CDR2 (germline): SNHLY, FYNNEI. Trimming shortened V by 7 bases and J by 0 bases, and 19 bases separated the two germline ends. The CDR3 coding sequence is TGTGCCAGCACCCTACGTCTAGGGGCCAGCTCCTACGAGCAGTACTTC. Its protein product is CASTLRLGASSYEQYF.

The chain uses TRBV29-1 and TRBJ2-7, with D hard to call. Germline CDR1 is SQVTM and CDR2 is ANQGSEA. This CDR3 has 12 residues. V gave up 0 bases and J gave up 7 bases, with 10 bases separating them. Written as DNA, the CDR3 is TGCAGCGTTGAAGATGCGCCAAGTGAGCAGTACTTC. This codes for CSVEDAPSEQYF.

The V call is TRBV28, the J call TRBJ2-5; D uncertain. CDR3 length: 13 amino acids. The germline gives CDR1 MDHEN, CDR2 SYDVKM. The V gene lost 6 bases and the J gene lost 2 bases, with 10 bases spanning the gap. The CDR3 DNA sequence: TGTGCCAGCAGCCCCCCCCCGCAAGAGACCCAGTACTTC. Translating gives CASSPPPQETQYF.

The chain combines TRBV5-1 with TRBJ2-3; 8 nucleotides align to TRBD2. The CDR3 consists of 15 residues. Per the germline V gene, CDR1 is SGHRS and CDR2 is YFSETQ. The J segment lost 6 bases and the V segment lost 0 bases, leaving 6 bases of the junction unmatched. CDR3 region: CASSLGGAGVDTQYF. The CDR3 coding sequence is TGCGCCAGCAGCTTGGGAGGAGCGGGGGTTGATACGCAGTATTTT.